This TCR beta chain was obtained from a study of T cell repertoires in cytomegalovirus infection. Study summary: Alongside well-studied HLA-B-restricted CMV epitopes, recently identified HLA-C-restricted CMV epitopes were also used. Matching HLA type, along with CMV infection, was indicated by public TCR beta signatures.

Study results and caveats: Using cumulative public TCR beta family frequency, the authors identified those who carried CMV together with the relevant HLA.

In this sample, this clonotype turned up many times. Its antigen is not known. One entry per CDR3 protein, called by TCRdb with MiXCR from the reads. Of a few hundred thousand distinct CDR3 sequences listed, around a third were seen once; the top ten hold around a sixth. The CDR3 is 13 residues long. Germline V gene lookup returns CDR1 LNHDA and CDR2 SQIVND (reference sequence). The V and J ends lost 9 bases and 4 bases, in that order; junction bases with no gene match: 3. The sequence derives from a human donor in good health (CMV status not recorded). Some clones in this sample may be carry-over from other donors' samples. This sequence joins TRBV19 and TRBJ2-7; 13 bases agree with TRBD2. The sample was cultured PBMCs, taken from culture after CMV antigen stimulation. The CDR3 DNA is TGTGCCAGCCGGACTAGCGGGAGTTACGAGCAGTACTTC. Its translation is CASRTSGSYEQYF.